The 28 T cell receptor beta chains reported below all come from one sample, sequenced in a study of OX40 agonist ivuxolimab in advanced cancers. Some clones are missing from TCRdb's copy, which holds only in-frame ones; the method was immunoSEQ multiplex PCR. The repertoire has 22,000 or so clones, approximately 80% of them found once; the top ten carry about a quarter. Specimen: CD4+ or CD8+ T cells sorted from blood, collected in a trial of the OX40 agonist ivuxolimab. The receptors derive from an adult with an advanced solid tumor such as melanoma, head and neck, liver or kidney cancer.

This clone occurred a few times. This chain uses TRBV28 with TRBJ1-1; D remains ambiguous. The CDR3 is 14 residues long. V shed 5 bases and J shed 3 bases, with 13 bases lying between them. Germline CDR1 MDHEN, CDR2 SYDVKM. Here the CDR3 reads CASSPRRMYTEAFF. For the CDR3, the DNA is TGTGCCAGCAGTCCGCGCCGGATGTACACTGAAGCTTTCTTT.

The chain links TRBV4-1 to TRBJ1-2; D unresolved. With 2 bases removed from V and 8 bases from J, the gap between germline ends came to 12 bases. The germline V gene has CDR1 MGHRA and CDR2 YSYEKL. This CDR3 is built from 13 residues. For the CDR3, the DNA is TGCGCCAGCAGCCAATTAATTGTGACCGGCTACACCTTC. Translated: CASSQLIVTGYTF.

The chain combines TRBV6-5 with TRBJ2-5, with D unresolved. The CDR3 sequence is 13 residues long. The germline V and J ends were trimmed by 5 bases and 5 bases, with 12 bases remaining between them. Germline V gene data show CDR1 as MNHEY and CDR2 as SVGAGI. CDR3 amino acids: CASSTSPRETQYF. The CDR3 DNA follows: TGTGCCAGCAGTACCAGTCCGAGGGAGACCCAGTACTTC.

The chain uses TRBV13 and TRBJ2-5, with a possible D match to TRBD1 (6 bases). This CDR3 is built from 13 residues. V dropped 5 bases and J dropped 5 bases, with 12 bases sitting between them. Germline V lookup: CDR1 PRHDT, CDR2 FYEKMQ (reference sequence). The CDR3 nucleotides are TGTGCCAGCAGCCCTAAGGGGGAGGAGACCCAGTACTTC. Protein: CASSPKGEETQYF.

The chain links TRBV2 to TRBJ2-1; the D is unclear. V was clipped by 3 bases and J by 4 bases, with 7 bases between them. The CDR3 is 13 residues long. CDR1 SNHLY and CDR2 FYNNEI come from the germline V gene. The CDR3 loop reads CASSEFGYNEQFF. The CDR3 coding sequence is TGTGCCAGCAGTGAGTTTGGATACAATGAGCAGTTCTTC.

The chain has TRBV27 and TRBJ2-2; D uncertain. The V and J ends lost 6 bases and 5 bases respectively, with 10 bases between them. Germline CDR1 and CDR2: MNHEY and SMNVEV (reference sequence). CDR3 length: 13 residues. The chain's CDR3 is CASRRLGTGELFF. In nucleotides, the CDR3 is TGTGCCAGCAGACGGTTGGGTACCGGGGAGCTGTTTTTT.

The V gene is TRBV7-8, the J gene TRBJ2-7; D unclear. V dropped 1 base and J dropped 3 bases, with 7 bases sitting between them. CDR1 and CDR2 (germline): SGHVS, FQNEAQ. This CDR3 contains 13 residues. In nucleotides, the CDR3 is TGTGCCAGCAGCTTAGTTCCCAGCTACGAGCAGTACTTC. This codes for CASSLVPSYEQYF.

The chain has TRBV9 and TRBJ1-1; the D gene is possibly TRBD1 (5 bases). The CDR3 sequence is 15 residues long. Germline CDR1 and CDR2: SGDLS and YYNGEE. V lost 4 bases, J lost 1 base, and 14 bases lay in between. CDR3 nucleotides: TGTGCCAGCAGCCCCCGTCGTGGGGCGAACACTGAAGCTTTCTTT. Protein sequence: CASSPRRGANTEAFF.

This chain joins TRBV7-9 and TRBJ2-6; D remains unclear. V lost 1 base, J lost 0 bases, and 4 bases lay in between. The CDR3 sequence is 15 residues long. Germline V lookup: CDR1 SEHNR, CDR2 FQNEAQ (reference sequence). CDR3 in amino acids: CASSLGHSGANVLTF. The CDR3 coding sequence is TGTGCCAGCAGCTTAGGGCACTCTGGGGCCAACGTCCTGACTTTC.

The chain employs TRBV6-1 and TRBJ2-2; D not resolved. The CDR3 runs to 15 residues. Trimming removed 5 bases from V and 3 bases from J, with 13 bases in between. The germline CDR1 and CDR2 sequences are MNHNS and SASEGT. The chain's CDR3 is CASSHLIGDTGELFF. CDR3 nucleotides: TGTGCCAGCAGTCACCTCATAGGAGACACCGGGGAGCTGTTTTTT.

The chain recombines TRBV19 with TRBJ2-1; a possible D gene is TRBD1 (5 bases). Germline CDR1 and CDR2: LNHDA and SQIVND (reference sequence). V dropped 1 base and J dropped 8 bases, with 12 bases sitting between them. CDR3 length equals 14 residues. CDR3 sequence (DNA): TGTGCCAGTAGTATAGTTTGGCAGGGCGATGAGCAGTTCTTC. Translation: CASSIVWQGDEQFF.

This chain uses TRBV6-1 with TRBJ1-5; D gene ambiguous. Germline V lookup: CDR1 MNHNS, CDR2 SASEGT. Trimming removed 6 bases from V and 3 bases from J, with 12 bases in between. There are 14 residues in the CDR3. The CDR3 spells CASSPGGVNQPQHF. CDR3 nucleotides: TGTGCCAGCAGCCCCGGCGGGGTCAATCAGCCCCAGCATTTT.

In nucleotides, the CDR3 is TGTGCCAGTAGTATTGAAAAACTGTTTTTT. It is translated as CASSIEKLFF. This chain connects TRBV19 to TRBJ1-4; no definite D call. Trimming stripped 3 bases from V and 7 bases from J, with 0 bases between. This CDR3 has 10 residues. CDR1 and CDR2 (germline): LNHDA, SQIVND (reference sequence).

This chain joins TRBV13 and TRBJ1-1; D gene unclear. Germline CDR1 PRHDT, CDR2 FYEKMQ (reference sequence). The length of the CDR3 is 13 residues. Trimming shortened V by 5 bases and J by 6 bases, and 13 bases separated the two germline ends. The CDR3 DNA follows: TGTGCCAGCAGCGGCAAGGGCTTTTCTGAAGCTTTCTTT. Protein: CASSGKGFSEAFF. Filled out from reference TRBV13 and TRBJ1-1, the complete variable domain reads AAGVIQSPRHLIKEKRETATLKCYPIPRHDTVYWYQQGPGQDPQFLISFYEKMQSDKGSIPDRFSAQQFSDYHSELNMSSLELGDSALYFCASSGKGFSEAFFGQGTRLTVV.

This clone occurred a few times. Distinct nucleotide sequences in the sample also encode this CDR3. V gene TRBV30 combines with J gene TRBJ1-1; possibly TRBD1 for D (5 bases). V dropped 4 bases and J dropped 3 bases, with 15 bases sitting between them. CDR1 GTSNPN and CDR2 SVGIG come from the germline V gene (reference sequence). This CDR3 is 14 amino acids long. CDR3 amino acids: CAWIIGAGHTEAFF. The DNA for the CDR3 is TGTGCCTGGATTATTGGGGCAGGGCACACTGAAGCTTTCTTT.

The chain combines TRBV2 with TRBJ1-1; unclear D gene. CDR1 and CDR2 from the germline V gene are SNHLY and FYNNEI. The CDR3 is made up of 14 amino acids. Trimming cost V 0 bases and J 2 bases, with 7 bases left between them. The chain's CDR3 is CASSEAGPNTEAFF. The CDR3 nucleotides are TGTGCCAGCAGTGAAGCAGGCCCTAACACTGAAGCTTTCTTT.

The rearrangement links TRBV4-1 to TRBJ2-1, with 8 bases that match TRBD2. The germline CDR1 and CDR2 sequences are MGHRA and YSYEKL. This CDR3 is built from 17 residues. J lost 7 bases, V lost 0 bases, and 11 bases had no gene match. DNA for the CDR3: TGCGCCAGCAGCCAAGATTTAACAAGGAGCGGGGGTAATGAGCAGTTCTTC. Its protein is CASSQDLTRSGGNEQFF.

The gene calls are TRBV10-1 and TRBJ1-1; D is perhaps TRBD1 (6 bases). Trimming shortened V by 1 base and J by 6 bases, and 18 bases separated the two germline ends. Germline-derived CDR1 and CDR2 are WNHNN and SYGVQD (reference sequence). The CDR3 sequence is 16 residues long. In nucleotides, the CDR3 is TGCGCCAGCAGTGAGTTTCGGCGGGGGCCTAAGGCTGAAGCTTTCTTT. It is translated as CASSEFRRGPKAEAFF.

The rearrangement joins TRBV7-8 to TRBJ1-3, with D perhaps matching TRBD1 (6 bases). CDR1 SGHVS and CDR2 FQNEAQ come from the germline V gene. V shed 6 bases and J shed 8 bases, with 14 bases lying between them. The CDR3 sequence is 13 residues long. CDR3 bases: TGTGCCAGCAGTCCCAGGGGTCGGGACACCATATATTTT. Translating gives CASSPRGRDTIYF. The full variable domain, its missing parts supplied by reference TRBV7-8 and TRBJ1-3, is GAGVSQSPRYKVAKRGQDVALRCDPISGHVSLFWYQQALGQGPEFLTYFQNEAQLDKSGLPSDRFFAERPEGSVSTLKIQRTQQEDSAVYLCASSPRGRDTIYFGEGSWLTVV.

This clone was observed a few times. This same CDR3 is encoded by further DNA sequences in the sample. CDR3 DNA sequence: TGTGCCAGCAGCCGTCCCAAAGCAACTAATGAAAAACTGTTTTTT. Encoded protein: CASSRPKATNEKLFF. The chain recombines TRBV7-9 with TRBJ1-4; unclear D gene. The germline gives CDR1 SEHNR, CDR2 FQNEAQ (reference sequence). This CDR3 is 15 amino acids long. V was shortened by 5 bases and J by 0 bases, with 10 bases between the two germline ends.

The chain recombines TRBV2 with TRBJ2-7; no firm D call. This CDR3 has 11 residues. The V gene's germline CDR1 is SNHLY and CDR2 FYNNEI. V was pared by 8 bases and J by 3 bases, with 8 bases between. The CDR3 spells CASGVDYEQYF. The DNA of the CDR3 is TGTGCCAGCGGGGTTGACTACGAGCAGTACTTC.

The J gene is TRBJ2-3, the V gene TRBV9; D remains unclear. V was shortened by 0 bases and J by 4 bases, with 6 bases between the two germline ends. There are 13 residues in the CDR3. Per germline, CDR1 SGDLS and CDR2 YYNGEE. CDR3 residues: CASSVAAADTQYF. The CDR3 DNA follows: TGTGCCAGCAGCGTAGCGGCAGCAGATACGCAGTATTTT.

The V call is TRBV5-6, the J call TRBJ1-1, with D uncertain. CDR1 and CDR2 from the germline V gene are SGHDT and YYEEEE. CDR3 length: 13 residues. The germline V and J ends were trimmed by 2 bases and 3 bases, with 8 bases remaining between them. CDR3 bases: TGTGCCAGCAGCTTAAGGGCAGACACTGAAGCTTTCTTT. This encodes CASSLRADTEAFF.

The chain has TRBV5-5 and TRBJ1-2; maybe TRBD1 (6 bases). The germline V gene has CDR1 SGHKS and CDR2 YYEKEE (reference sequence). V lost 1 base and J 2 bases, leaving 18 bases between the germline ends. This CDR3 is 17 amino acids long. The CDR3 loop is CASSLFQGFQGNYGYTF. In DNA form, the CDR3 reads TGTGCCAGCAGCTTGTTTCAGGGTTTCCAGGGGAACTATGGCTACACCTTC.

The CDR3 protein is CASSASGSYSYEQYF. CDR3 DNA sequence: TGTGCCAGCAGCGCCTCAGGGTCTTACTCCTACGAGCAGTACTTC. The J gene is TRBJ2-7, the V gene TRBV9; D may be TRBD1 (5 bases). CDR1 is SGDLS, CDR2 YYNGEE, per germline. This CDR3 has 15 amino acids. V was clipped by 3 bases and J by 0 bases, with 13 bases between them.

This clone was observed once. The rearrangement joins TRBV27 to TRBJ2-5, with D tentatively TRBD1 (6 bases). This CDR3 contains 14 residues. The V end was cut by 6 bases, the J end by 2 bases, with 13 bases between. The germline V gene encodes CDR1 MNHEY and CDR2 SMNVEV (reference sequence). The CDR3 spells CASRYTGKQETQYF. The CDR3 nucleotides are TGTGCCAGCAGGTACACAGGGAAACAAGAGACCCAGTACTTC.

The J gene is TRBJ1-1, the V gene TRBV5-6; D gene ambiguous. The V end lost 0 bases, the J end lost 4 bases, and 7 bases lay between the germline ends. The length of the CDR3 is 13 residues. In germline, CDR1 is SGHDT, CDR2 YYEEEE. CDR3 in amino acids: CASSLGLGTEAFF. As DNA, the CDR3 is TGTGCCAGCAGCTTGGGTCTGGGCACTGAAGCTTTCTTT.

The chain carries TRBV9 and TRBJ1-5; TRBD1 matches at 9 bases. The germline V gene has CDR1 SGDLS and CDR2 YYNGEE. The V and J ends lost 0 bases and 2 bases, in that order; junction bases with no gene match: 3. There are 16 residues in the CDR3. The CDR3 nucleotides read TGTGCCAGCAGCGTAGGGACAGGGGAGGGCAATCAGCCCCAGCATTTT. Amino acid sequence: CASSVGTGEGNQPQHF.